These 24 T cell receptor beta chains came from one sample sequenced in a study of OX40 agonist ivuxolimab in advanced cancers. Assay used: immunoSEQ multiplex PCR; TCRdb lists only in-frame clones, some missing. This table holds about 50,000 clones, about 80% found once. Sequenced here: CD4+ or CD8+ T cells sorted from blood, sampled in a trial of the OX40 agonist ivuxolimab. The receptors stem from an adult with an advanced solid tumor such as melanoma, head and neck, liver or kidney cancer.

The table lists this clone with a count of one. The gene calls are TRBV28 and TRBJ2-7; the match to TRBD1 covers 10 bases. This CDR3 is built from 15 residues. Germline V gives CDR1 MDHEN, CDR2 SYDVKM. After removal of 3 bases from V and 5 bases from J, the junction contained 7 bases not matched to a gene. The CDR3 is CASSLSGTGVDEQYF. The CDR3, as DNA: TGTGCCAGCAGTTTGTCCGGGACAGGGGTCGACGAGCAGTACTTC.

The V gene is TRBV7-9, the J gene TRBJ1-2, with D possibly TRBD1 on 5 matching bases. The germline V gene has CDR1 SEHNR and CDR2 FQNEAQ (reference sequence). The CDR3 has 13 residues. The V end lost 1 base, the J end lost 8 bases, and 11 bases lay between the germline ends. The CDR3 is CASSLGSGQGYTF. In nucleotides, the CDR3 is TGTGCCAGCAGCTTAGGTTCCGGACAAGGCTACACCTTC.

This clone was picked up one time. The chain is built from TRBV5-5 and TRBJ2-3, with a tentative D call TRBD2 (6 bases). Germline V gene sequence: CDR1 SGHKS, CDR2 YYEKEE (reference sequence). V lost 3 bases, J lost 3 bases, and 8 bases lay in between. The CDR3 is made up of 13 amino acids. The chain's CDR3 is CASSSGRTDTQYF. The CDR3, as DNA: TGTGCCAGCAGCTCAGGGAGGACAGATACGCAGTATTTT.

This clone was counted a few times. The CDR3 DNA reads as TGCGCCAGCATCTTCTCGTGGGGAAAAGACCGGCAGCCCCAGCATTTT. Encoded protein: CASIFSWGKDRQPQHF. The rearrangement links TRBV10-1 to TRBJ1-5; D is undetermined. CDR1 WNHNN and CDR2 SYGVQD come from the germline V gene (reference sequence). Trimming left V 7 bases short and J 7 bases short, with 23 bases between. There are 16 residues in the CDR3.

Notes on this clone: The germline gene is not matched at one end of the junction; a read error may be the cause. J is TRBJ1-1 and V is TRBV28; 10 bases agree with TRBD1. Germline V gene data show CDR1 as MDHEN and CDR2 as SYDVKM. This CDR3 is built from 12 residues. CDR3 bases: TGTGCCAGCAGTGTGACAGGGGGCCTTGGGTTATTT. Translation gives CASSVTGGLGLF.

This clone was recorded only once. This chain joins TRBV9 and TRBJ2-5, with D uncertain. Trimming left V 1 base short and J 3 bases short, with 10 bases between. In germline, CDR1 is SGDLS, CDR2 YYNGEE. The CDR3 totals 14 residues. The CDR3 sequence: CASSVQVGEETQYF. In DNA form, the CDR3 reads TGTGCCAGCAGCGTACAGGTTGGGGAAGAGACCCAGTACTTC.

The V call is TRBV7-9, the J call TRBJ1-2, with 10 bases matching TRBD1. Per germline, CDR1 SEHNR and CDR2 FQNEAQ (reference sequence). The CDR3 has 14 residues. V was clipped by 5 bases and J by 6 bases; unmatched bases: 6. CDR3 sequence reads: CASSKDGQGDGYTF. The CDR3 coding sequence is TGTGCCAGCAGCAAGGACGGACAGGGGGATGGCTACACCTTC.

The table lists this clone with a few counts. The chain recombines TRBV11-2 with TRBJ2-7; D remains ambiguous. Germline values: CDR1 SGHAT, CDR2 FQNNGV. The CDR3 has 11 residues. V was shortened by 3 bases and J by 8 bases, with 8 bases between the two germline ends. CDR3 loop: CASSFGDKQYF. CDR3 nucleotides: TGTGCCAGCAGCTTTGGAGACAAGCAGTACTTC.

The V call is TRBV5-1, the J call TRBJ2-3; D is possibly TRBD2 (5 bases). This CDR3 region has 14 residues. Trimming cost V 3 bases and J 1 base, with 9 bases left between them. Germline V gene data show CDR1 as SGHRS and CDR2 as YFSETQ. The CDR3 is CASSSSGGTDTQYF. The CDR3 nucleotides are TGCGCCAGCAGCTCAAGCGGAGGCACAGATACGCAGTATTTT.

This chain links TRBV2 with TRBJ2-5; D is possibly TRBD1 or TRBD2 (5 bases each). The ends were cut back, 8 bases at V and 1 base at J, with 8 bases in the middle. The CDR3 runs 12 residues. Per the germline V gene, CDR1 is SNHLY and CDR2 is FYNNEI. The DNA for the CDR3 is TGTGCCAGCGGGACGGTCCAAGAGACCCAGTACTTC. Its translation: CASGTVQETQYF.

V and J are TRBV6-1 and TRBJ2-1; tentative D call: TRBD2 (5 bases). From germline, CDR1 is MNHNS and CDR2 SASEGT. The CDR3 totals 15 residues. V lost 4 bases to trimming and J lost 3 bases, with 13 bases between them. This CDR3 reads CASSVEAAFYNEQFF. The CDR3, as DNA: TGTGCCAGCAGTGTCGAAGCGGCCTTCTACAATGAGCAGTTCTTC.

The chain has TRBV9 and TRBJ1-2, with TRBD1 matching over 8 bases. In germline, CDR1 is SGDLS, CDR2 YYNGEE. The CDR3 spans 15 residues. V lost 3 bases to trimming and J lost 4 bases; unmatched junction nucleotides: 8. The CDR3: CASSARDRISYGYTF. CDR3 coding DNA: TGTGCCAGCAGCGCCCGGGACAGGATAAGCTATGGCTACACCTTC.

The CDR3 coding sequence is TGTGCCAGCAGCTCGGGACTAGCGGTCTACAATGAGCAGTTCTTC. The encoded protein is CASSSGLAVYNEQFF. The chain is built from TRBV7-3 and TRBJ2-1; TRBD2 matches at 11 bases. Germline CDR1 and CDR2: SGHTA and FQGTGA. J gave up 3 bases and V 4 bases, and 2 bases lay outside the gene matches. This CDR3 has 15 residues.

This clone has only one observation. The chain uses TRBV13 and TRBJ2-2; 8 bases fit TRBD2. Germline V gene sequence: CDR1 PRHDT, CDR2 FYEKMQ (reference sequence). Trimming cost V 2 bases and J 5 bases; bases outside gene matches: 10. The CDR3 covers 17 residues. The CDR3 DNA is TGTGCCAGCAGCTTACAAGTCGCGGGGGGAAATACCGGGGAGCTGTTTTTT. It is translated as CASSLQVAGGNTGELFF.

The chain employs TRBV7-9 and TRBJ2-7; 14 nucleotides line up with TRBD2. This CDR3 is 15 amino acids long. The germline gives CDR1 SEHNR, CDR2 FQNEAQ (reference sequence). CDR3 sequence reads: CSAGGTSGSSYEQYF. The CDR3 DNA follows: TGTTCGGCAGGGGGGACTAGCGGGAGCTCCTACGAGCAGTACTTC.

V usage is TRBV28 and J usage is TRBJ2-5, with 7 bases lining up with TRBD1. With 4 bases clipped from V and 1 base from J, the junction kept 3 bases outside the gene matches. The CDR3 totals 14 residues. In germline, CDR1 is MDHEN, CDR2 SYDVKM. The CDR3 reads CASSWGQTQETQYF. In DNA, the CDR3 is TGTGCCAGCAGTTGGGGACAGACCCAAGAGACCCAGTACTTC.

The chain is built from TRBV7-6 and TRBJ1-2, with D possibly TRBD1 on 5 matching bases. The length of the CDR3 is 17 residues. V was pared by 1 base and J by 1 base, with 16 bases between. Germline loops: CDR1 SGHVS, CDR2 FNYEAQ. CDR3 bases: TGTGCCAGCAGCTTAGTTAGTACCAGGGCCTATAACTATGGCTACACCTTC. The encoded protein is CASSLVSTRAYNYGYTF.

V gene TRBV7-2 combines with J gene TRBJ1-1; D gene unclear. Germline assignment: CDR1 SGHTA and CDR2 FQGNSA. Trimming shortened V by 3 bases and J by 0 bases, and 8 bases separated the two germline ends. This CDR3 has 14 residues. The CDR3 spells CASSLRAVNTEAFF. CDR3 coding DNA: TGTGCCAGCAGCTTGAGGGCAGTGAACACTGAAGCTTTCTTT.

The genes are TRBV7-2 and TRBJ2-7; no definite D call. Trimming left V 1 base short and J 1 base short, with 8 bases between. The CDR3 length is 14 residues. The germline CDR1 and CDR2 sequences are SGHTA and FQGNSA. The CDR3 spells CASSLERASYEQYF. CDR3 nucleotide sequence: TGTGCCAGCAGCTTAGAAAGGGCGTCCTACGAGCAGTACTTC.

This clone occurred a few times. This chain connects TRBV27 to TRBJ2-4, with a possible D match to TRBD2 (6 bases). V was pared by 5 bases and J by 8 bases, with 25 bases between. The CDR3 consists of 17 residues. The germline V gene has CDR1 MNHEY and CDR2 SMNVEV (reference sequence). The CDR3 protein is CASSLTPSALTGDIQYF. CDR3 nucleotides: TGTGCCAGCAGTCTAACTCCCTCGGCCCTAACGGGGGACATTCAGTACTTC.

The J gene is TRBJ2-1, the V gene TRBV19, with 12 bases aligning to TRBD2. The CDR3 covers 15 residues. The V gene's germline CDR1 is LNHDA and CDR2 SQIVND (reference sequence). J lost 6 bases, V lost 1 base, and 1 base had no gene match. The CDR3 bases are TGTGCCAGTAGTATAGCTAGCGGGGGGGCCAATGAGCAGTTCTTC. It is translated as CASSIASGGANEQFF.

The chain employs TRBV5-4 and TRBJ2-5, with D maybe TRBD1 (5 bases). Trimming shortened V by 4 bases and J by 2 bases, and 15 bases separated the two germline ends. The germline V gene encodes CDR1 SGHNT and CDR2 YYREEE (reference sequence). There are 15 residues in the CDR3. The CDR3: CASSATTRAQETQYF. CDR3 nucleotide sequence: TGTGCCAGCAGCGCTACTACCAGGGCGCAAGAGACCCAGTACTTC.

This clone was observed a few times. V gene TRBV7-9 combines with J gene TRBJ2-5; 9 nucleotides match TRBD2. Germline CDR1 SEHNR, CDR2 FQNEAQ (reference sequence). The J segment lost 1 base and the V segment lost 1 base, leaving 1 base of the junction unmatched. CDR3 size: 15 residues. Here the CDR3 DNA reads TGTGCCAGCAGCTTAGGAGCGGGGGGCCAAGAGACCCAGTACTTC. Translating gives CASSLGAGGQETQYF.

Only a few counts were recorded for this clone. V gene TRBV6-1 combines with J gene TRBJ1-5; TRBD1 agrees at 7 bases. The J segment lost 5 bases and the V segment lost 4 bases, leaving 8 bases of the junction unmatched. CDR1 is MNHNS, CDR2 SASEGT, per germline. The CDR3 contains 15 residues. The CDR3 DNA follows: TGTGCCAGCAGTGTAGGACAGGCGGGCTATCAGCCCCAGCATTTT. This translates into CASSVGQAGYQPQHF.